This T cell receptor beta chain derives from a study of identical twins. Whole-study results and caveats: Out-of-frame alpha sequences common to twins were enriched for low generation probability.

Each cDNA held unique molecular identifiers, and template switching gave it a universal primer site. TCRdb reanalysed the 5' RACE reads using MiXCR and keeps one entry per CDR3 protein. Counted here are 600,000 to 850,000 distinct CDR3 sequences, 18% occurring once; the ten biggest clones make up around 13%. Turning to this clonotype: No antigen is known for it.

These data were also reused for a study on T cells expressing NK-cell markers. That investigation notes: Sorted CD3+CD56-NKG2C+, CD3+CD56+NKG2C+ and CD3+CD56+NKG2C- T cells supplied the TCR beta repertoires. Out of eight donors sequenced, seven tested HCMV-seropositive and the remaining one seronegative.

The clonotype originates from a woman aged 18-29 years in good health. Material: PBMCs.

CDR3 region: CSVQTGQLTGELFF. The DNA of the CDR3 is TGCAGCGTACAGACGGGACAGCTGACCGGGGAGCTGTTTTTT. The chain carries TRBV29-1 and TRBJ2-2; 7 nucleotides line up with TRBD1. The CDR3 runs 14 residues. In germline, CDR1 is SQVTM, CDR2 ANQGSEA. The ends lost 6 bases at V and 5 bases at J; junction bases unmatched: 9.